This paragraph covers one T cell receptor (beta chain) sequence. Its specificity is not known. The data stem from a study of cytomegalovirus exposure and HLA in healthy donors. Trimming removed 6 bases from V and 2 bases from J, with 18 bases in between. Germline CDR1 reads SGDLS; CDR2 reads YYNGEE. The CDR3 runs 16 residues. The PCR had 60 Vbeta and 13 Jbeta primers. Generated by immunoSEQ multiplex PCR, the TCRdb table keeps only in-frame clones and is missing some. The sample has fewer than 45,000 clones, roughly three quarters seen once; the top ten hold around 3.9%. Study-wide results and caveats: A later analysis reportedly identified an Asian-associated ancestry cluster as carrying fewer N-insertions than the 666-donor mean. The authors confirmed in vitro that a few CMV-associated chains were specific for CMV antigens. Previously analyzed data showed that most TCR beta V segments were productive at a frequency of about 90% or about 30%. While the bulk of TCR sequences proved rare, some public TCRs turned up in many donors.

The sequenced sample was PBMCs. The J gene is TRBJ2-1, the V gene TRBV9, with D perhaps matching TRBD2 (6 bases). The sequence derives from a man in his forties in good health and CMV-seronegative. The CDR3 bases are TGTGCCAGCACCGCCATGGCTGGCGGGGCCTACAATGAGCAGTTCTTC. It specifies CASTAMAGGAYNEQFF.